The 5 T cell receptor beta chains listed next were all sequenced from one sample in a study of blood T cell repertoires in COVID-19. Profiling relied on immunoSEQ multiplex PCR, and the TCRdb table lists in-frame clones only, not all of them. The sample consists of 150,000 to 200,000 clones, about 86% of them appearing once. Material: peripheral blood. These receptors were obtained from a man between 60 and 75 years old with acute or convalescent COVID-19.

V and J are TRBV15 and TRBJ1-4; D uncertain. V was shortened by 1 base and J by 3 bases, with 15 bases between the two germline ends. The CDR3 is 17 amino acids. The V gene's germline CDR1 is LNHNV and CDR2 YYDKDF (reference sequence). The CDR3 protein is CATSRGEGGRSNEKLFF. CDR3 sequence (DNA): TGTGCCACCAGCAGAGGAGAGGGAGGGAGGTCTAATGAAAAACTGTTTTTT.

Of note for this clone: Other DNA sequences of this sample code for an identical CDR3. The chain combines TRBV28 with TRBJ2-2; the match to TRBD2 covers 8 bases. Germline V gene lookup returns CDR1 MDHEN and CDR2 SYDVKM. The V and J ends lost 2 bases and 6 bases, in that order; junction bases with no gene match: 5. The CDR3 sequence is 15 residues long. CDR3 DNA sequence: TGTGCCAGCAGTTTAGCGGGAGGACTTCCCGGGGAGCTGTTTTTT. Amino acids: CASSLAGGLPGELFF.

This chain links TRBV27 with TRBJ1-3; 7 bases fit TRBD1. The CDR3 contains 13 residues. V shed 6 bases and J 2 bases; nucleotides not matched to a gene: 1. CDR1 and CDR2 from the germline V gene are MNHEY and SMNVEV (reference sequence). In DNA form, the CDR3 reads TGTGCCAGCAGAGGGGGCCCTGGAAACACCATATATTTT. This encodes CASRGGPGNTIYF.

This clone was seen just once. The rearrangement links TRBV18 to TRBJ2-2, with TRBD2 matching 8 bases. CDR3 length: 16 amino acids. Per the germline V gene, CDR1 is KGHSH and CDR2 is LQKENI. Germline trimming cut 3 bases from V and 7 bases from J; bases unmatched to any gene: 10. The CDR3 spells CASSPPSSGSGGELFF. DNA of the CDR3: TGTGCCAGCTCACCCCCGTCCAGCGGGAGCGGCGGGGAGCTGTTTTTT.

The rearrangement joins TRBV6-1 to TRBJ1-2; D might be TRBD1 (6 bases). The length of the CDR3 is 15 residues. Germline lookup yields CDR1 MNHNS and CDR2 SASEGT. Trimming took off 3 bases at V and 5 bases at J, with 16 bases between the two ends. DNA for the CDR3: TGTGCCAGCAGTGAGGGTACAGGGATGGGTTATGGCTACACCTTC. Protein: CASSEGTGMGYGYTF.